The source of this T cell receptor beta chain is a study of regulatory T cells in long-lasting Graves disease. About the study: Those Graves' patients who were newly diagnosed had been on antithyroid drugs under 3 months. Regarding the study as a whole: When disease was persistent, TRBV28, TRBJ1-2 and TRBJ2-5 were the favored segments. Clonotypes that were public and shared totalled around 2,700 in persistent patients versus roughly 1,000 in new patients.

The V end was cut by 1 base, the J end by 4 bases, with 7 bases between. CDR3 size: 13 residues. The sample holds a few counts of this clonotype. The antigen remains unidentified. Time point here: newly diagnosed GD, antithyroid drugs for less than 3 months. Preparation of the TCR library used RNA extracted from PBMCs. CDR3 regions were amplified by Arm-PCR using iRepertoire HTBI primers to build TCR beta libraries. TCRdb reanalysed the multiplex PCR reads using MiXCR and keeps one entry per CDR3 protein. The data show 400,000 to 500,000 distinct CDR3 sequences, around 15% seen once. These records were also assigned to another study, of T cells in Graves' hyperthyroidism and ophthalmopathy. That work adds: Exclusions: uncontrolled infection, other autoimmune disease, pregnancy, lactation.

The clonotype was recovered from a woman aged 18-29 years with Graves disease. Sequenced here: peripheral blood mononuclear cells (PBMCs), sampled at new diagnosis, from a patient treated with antithyroid drugs. The rearrangement uses TRBV12-3 or TRBV12-4 and TRBJ2-5; D not certain. The CDR3 DNA follows: TGTGCCAGCAGTTTAGACGGTGGAGAGACCCAGTACTTC. It yields the protein CASSLDGGETQYF.